This TCR beta chain comes out of a study of blood T cell repertoires in COVID-19. Study in general: Nucleic acid was either cDNA or gDNA, and it came from T cells, B-cell-depleted T cells, or PBMCs.

V was cut by 7 bases and J by 1 base, with 13 bases left in between. This CDR3 region has 14 residues. Per germline, CDR1 LGHDT and CDR2 YNNKEL (reference sequence). The table came from immunoSEQ multiplex PCR; TCRdb's copy has only in-frame clones and leaves some out. The sample includes 100,000 to 150,000 clones, roughly 80% seen only once; the top ten take roughly 17%. This clonotype was sampled from a woman of 80 years or more with acute or convalescent COVID-19. V usage is TRBV3-1 (or the pseudogene TRBV3-2) and J usage is TRBJ1-2; D uncertain. The sequenced sample was peripheral blood. The CDR3 loop is CASISGKVNYGYTF. As DNA, the CDR3 is TGTGCCAGCATTTCGGGGAAGGTTAACTATGGCTACACCTTC.